A single sample is the source of the 26 T cell receptor beta chains below, sequenced in a study of neurological immune-mediated disorders. Time point indicated: longitudinal time-point 3. TCRdb ran MiXCR on the 5' RACE reads and lists one entry per CDR3 protein. Of about 45,000 distinct CDR3 sequences in the sample, roughly 13% were seen once. What was sequenced was PBMCs. The receptor source for this set is a man aged 25 to 40 in good health.

Many counts were recorded for this clonotype. DNA of the CDR3: TGTGCCAGCAGTGTGACCGGGGTGGGAGTAGTAGCGGATACGCAGTATTTT. Protein sequence: CASSVTGVGVVADTQYF. The chain combines TRBV2 with TRBJ2-3, with TRBD2 as a possible D gene (5 bases). The germline V gene has CDR1 SNHLY and CDR2 FYNNEI. The V end was cut by 4 bases, the J end by 6 bases, with 23 bases between. The CDR3 is 17 amino acids.

This clonotype appeared many times. CDR3 protein: CASSQESRGSHYEQYF. The DNA for the CDR3 is TGCGCCAGCAGCCAAGAAAGTCGGGGCAGTCATTACGAGCAGTACTTC. The chain links TRBV4-1 to TRBJ2-7; the D call may be TRBD1 or TRBD2 (5 bases each). This CDR3 region has 16 residues. V was pared by 0 bases and J by 4 bases, with 16 bases between. Per germline, CDR1 MGHRA and CDR2 YSYEKL.

This clonotype was recorded at least ten times. V and J are TRBV24-1 and TRBJ2-3; 7 positions match TRBD2. The CDR3 is 17 amino acids. CDR1 is KGHDR, CDR2 SFDVKD, per germline. V trimming: 6 bases; J trimming: 3 bases; junction bases outside the gene matches: 14. CDR3 loop: CATSSVSGARWTDTQYF. DNA for the CDR3: TGTGCCACCAGTTCTGTCAGCGGGGCGAGGTGGACAGATACGCAGTATTTT.

This clonotype was detected many times. The chain couples TRBV5-1 to TRBJ2-1; no clear D gene. This CDR3 has 12 amino acids. V dropped 2 bases and J dropped 10 bases, with 10 bases sitting between them. Germline loops: CDR1 SGHRS, CDR2 YFSETQ. The CDR3 bases are TGCGCCAGCAGCTTCCCTCATCAAGAGCAGTTCTTC. Encoded protein: CASSFPHQEQFF.

This clonotype was picked up many times. The chain joins TRBV29-1 to TRBJ2-3, with TRBD2 identical over 7 bases. Germline CDR1 SQVTM, CDR2 ANQGSEA. The V gene end was trimmed by 8 bases and the J gene end by 4 bases; junction bases not matched to a gene: 12. The CDR3 is 14 amino acids. For the CDR3, the DNA is TGCAGCTCAACCCGGGAGCGGGGCCCAGATACGCAGTATTTT. Amino acids: CSSTRERGPDTQYF.

This clonotype came up many times. This chain links TRBV29-1 with TRBJ2-7; D ambiguous. V was trimmed by 3 bases and J by 6 bases, leaving 9 bases between them. CDR1 is SQVTM and CDR2 is ANQGSEA in the germline V gene. The CDR3 totals 11 residues. CDR3 nucleotides: TGCAGCGTTGATTTGTCGGCCGAGCAGTACTTC. It encodes CSVDLSAEQYF.

The table lists this clonotype with many counts. The chain has TRBV5-1 and TRBJ2-3, with unresolved D. Trimming shortened V by 1 base and J by 0 bases, and 9 bases separated the two germline ends. The CDR3 loop spans 15 amino acids. Germline-derived CDR1 and CDR2 are SGHRS and YFSETQ. The CDR3 DNA sequence: TGCGCCAGCAGCTTGAATTCCAGGAGCACAGATACGCAGTATTTT. It is translated as CASSLNSRSTDTQYF.

Many counts were recorded for this clonotype. The J gene is TRBJ2-7, the V gene TRBV7-3; D gene unclear. In germline, CDR1 is SGHTA, CDR2 FQGTGA. This CDR3 has 15 residues. Between the trimmed V and J ends, which lost 6 bases and 0 bases, there was a span of 15 bases. CDR3: CASRYIRSSSYEQYF. CDR3 nucleotide sequence: TGTGCCAGCAGGTACATTCGGAGTAGCTCCTACGAGCAGTACTTC. Full variable domain (missing parts from reference TRBV7-3 and TRBJ2-7): GAGVSQTPSNKVTEKGKYVELRCDPISGHTALYWYRQSLGQGPEFLIYFQGTGAADDSGLPNDRFFAVRPEGSVSTLKIQRTERGDSAVYLCASRYIRSSSYEQYFGPGTRLTVT.

There are many counts of this clonotype. CDR3 loop: CATSRGFGTENTGELFF. DNA for the CDR3: TGTGCCACCAGCAGAGGTTTTGGGACAGAGAACACCGGGGAGCTGTTTTTT. The genes are TRBV15 and TRBJ2-2, with 7 bases aligning to TRBD1. V lost 1 base and J lost 1; bases outside the gene matches: 6. Germline lookup yields CDR1 LNHNV and CDR2 YYDKDF (reference sequence). The CDR3 runs 17 residues.

V is TRBV25-1 and J is TRBJ1-1; D not certain. The CDR3 contains 13 residues. With 7 bases removed from V and 1 base from J, the gap between germline ends came to 10 bases. The germline V gene encodes CDR1 MGHDK and CDR2 SYGVNS. The CDR3 is CASTKTENTEAFF. In DNA, the CDR3 is TGTGCCAGCACCAAGACCGAGAACACTGAAGCTTTCTTT. Complete variable domain (other parts from reference TRBV25-1 and TRBJ1-1): EADIYQTPRYLVIGTGKKITLECSQTMGHDKMYWYQQDPGMELHLIHYSYGVNSTEKGDLSSESTVSRIRTEHFPLTLESARPSHTSQYLCASTKTENTEAFFGQGTRLTVV.

This clonotype was detected many times. The chain carries TRBV5-1 and TRBJ2-3, with 9 bases lining up with TRBD2. V lost 0 bases, J lost 7 bases, and 9 bases stayed unmatched. CDR1 and CDR2 (germline): SGHRS, YFSETQ. The length of the CDR3 is 16 residues. CDR3 sequence (DNA): TGCGCCAGCAGCTTGGTCGGGCGCGGGAGGGTAAATACGCAGTATTTT. Its protein is CASSLVGRGRVNTQYF.

A few counts support this clonotype. The rearrangement uses TRBV5-1 and TRBJ2-2; D is ambiguous. CDR1 SGHRS and CDR2 YFSETQ come from the germline V gene. V was clipped by 0 bases and J by 3 bases, with 9 bases between them. There are 15 residues in the CDR3. In DNA form, the CDR3 reads TGCGCCAGCAGCTTGGAAGGGAAGGACACCGGGGAGCTGTTTTTT. Its protein product is CASSLEGKDTGELFF.

In its sample, this clonotype was seen many times. The rearrangement links TRBV20-1 to TRBJ2-7; 9 nucleotides align to TRBD1. Per the germline V gene, CDR1 is DFQATT and CDR2 is SNEGSKA (reference sequence). The CDR3 consists of 12 residues. Trimming at V came to 5 bases and at J to 2 bases, leaving 1 base not matched to a gene. The CDR3 nucleotides read TGCAGTGCTCGACAGGGGGCCTACGAGCAGTACTTC. Amino acids: CSARQGAYEQYF.

This clonotype was found many times. This rearrangement joins TRBV20-1 to TRBJ1-5; tentative D call: TRBD1 (6 bases). Trimming removed 3 bases at V and 11 bases at J, with 26 bases between. Germline V gene data show CDR1 as DFQATT and CDR2 as SNEGSKA (reference sequence). This CDR3 contains 16 residues. The CDR3 DNA sequence: TGCAGTGCTAGGGGACCGGGACATCGGACAATCAGGACCCAGCATTTT. This translates into CSARGPGHRTIRTQHF.

This clonotype was recorded many times. The chain links TRBV4-2 to TRBJ2-1; 9 nucleotides align to TRBD2. V trimming: 0 bases; J trimming: 2 bases; junction bases outside the gene matches: 2. This CDR3 is built from 16 residues. Germline V lookup: CDR1 LGHNA, CDR2 YNFKEQ. CDR3 residues: CASSQDASGTYNEQFF. In DNA, the CDR3 is TGTGCCAGCAGCCAAGATGCTAGCGGGACCTACAATGAGCAGTTCTTC.

This clonotype was seen repeatedly, ten times or more. This CDR3 is CSARGQGSSYEQYF. CDR3 bases: TGCAGTGCTAGGGGGCAGGGGAGCTCCTACGAGCAGTACTTC. J is TRBJ2-7 and V is TRBV20-1; TRBD1 might be the D (6 bases). CDR3 length equals 14 residues. Per the germline V gene, CDR1 is DFQATT and CDR2 is SNEGSKA (reference sequence). Trimming removed 3 bases at V and 0 bases at J, with 12 bases between.

This clonotype was seen ten or more times. The chain has TRBV7-9 and TRBJ2-3; D call uncertain. V lost 2 bases and J 6 bases, leaving 9 bases between the germline ends. The CDR3 covers 13 residues. Germline V gene data show CDR1 as SEHNR and CDR2 as FQNEAQ (reference sequence). The CDR3 here is CASSLRVMDTQYF. The CDR3 nucleotides are TGTGCCAGCAGCTTAAGGGTGATGGATACGCAGTATTTT.

This clonotype was observed at least ten times. The chain recombines TRBV20-1 with TRBJ2-5; 7 bases align to TRBD2. The CDR3 is 14 residues long. Germline assignment: CDR1 DFQATT and CDR2 SNEGSKA (reference sequence). Trimming at V came to 6 bases and at J to 4 bases, leaving 11 bases not matched to a gene. CDR3 region: CSASGGSAVETQYF. In DNA form, the CDR3 reads TGCAGTGCCTCCGGCGGGAGTGCGGTAGAGACCCAGTACTTC.

The sample holds many counts of this clonotype. In DNA form, the CDR3 reads TGCGCCAGCAGCTTGGTCATTAGCGTCTCCTACAATGAGCAGTTCTTC. Translation gives CASSLVISVSYNEQFF. The chain combines TRBV5-1 with TRBJ2-1; D is possibly TRBD2 (5 bases). CDR1 is SGHRS and CDR2 is YFSETQ in the germline V gene. V lost 0 bases and J lost 0, with 10 bases in between. The CDR3 runs to 16 residues.

This clonotype occurred once. The V call is TRBV28, the J call TRBJ2-1, with 13 bases that match TRBD2. The CDR3 loop spans 15 amino acids. V trimming: 7 bases; J trimming: 9 bases; junction bases outside the gene matches: 9. CDR1 is MDHEN, CDR2 SYDVKM, per germline. The CDR3 DNA sequence: TGTGCCAGCACCGGACTAGCGGGAGAAGGGATTGAGCAGTTCTTC. Translation gives CASTGLAGEGIEQFF.

This clonotype was counted at least ten times. The chain joins TRBV7-2 to TRBJ1-6, with D uncertain. V lost 0 bases, J lost 6 bases, and 9 bases lay in between. The CDR3 has 15 amino acids. CDR1 and CDR2 from the germline V gene are SGHTA and FQGNSA. The CDR3 reads CASSLAVRTNSPLHF. Written as DNA, the CDR3 is TGTGCCAGCAGCTTAGCTGTGCGGACTAATTCACCCCTCCACTTT. Full variable domain (remainder filled in from reference TRBV7-2 and TRBJ1-6): GAGVSQSPSNKVTEKGKDVELRCDPISGHTALYWYRQSLGQGLEFLIYFQGNSAPDKSGLPSDRFSAERTGGSVSTLTIQRTQQEDSAVYLCASSLAVRTNSPLHFGNGTRLTVT.

This clonotype was counted at least ten times. Written as DNA, the CDR3 is TGTGCCAGCAGCCAAGATCTAACTAGCGGGAGCGGCGATGAGCAGTTCTTC. Encoded protein: CASSQDLTSGSGDEQFF. The rearrangement uses TRBV14 and TRBJ2-1; 11 nucleotides match TRBD2. Germline V gene data show CDR1 as SGHDN and CDR2 as FVKESK. The CDR3 runs 17 residues. V gave up 0 bases and J gave up 8 bases; unmatched junction bases: 9.

This clonotype was seen a handful of times. V usage is TRBV6-6 and J usage is TRBJ1-6; D is uncertain. V shed 6 bases and J shed 7 bases, with 7 bases lying between them. The germline V gene has CDR1 MNHNY and CDR2 SVGAGI (reference sequence). The CDR3 contains 12 residues. The DNA of the CDR3 is TGTGCCAGCAGGGAGGCAAATTCACCCCTCCACTTT. The encoded protein is CASREANSPLHF.

With regard to this clonotype: Possible read error: a much larger clone is one base away. The chain employs TRBV5-1 and TRBJ1-6; D possibly corresponds to TRBD1 (6 bases). This CDR3 spans 15 amino acids. Germline V lookup: CDR1 SGHRS, CDR2 YFSETQ. The CDR3 nucleotides are TGCTCCAGCAGCTCCCGGGGGGGGGCGCCTTCACCCCTCCACTTT. Translated, it gives CSSSSRGGAPSPLHF.

A remark on this clonotype: A read error may explain this, as a much larger clone is one base away. V and J are TRBV19 and TRBJ2-1; D might be TRBD1 (5 bases). The V and J ends lost 2 bases and 9 bases respectively, with 11 bases between them. The CDR3 loop spans 13 amino acids. Germline CDR1 is LNHDA and CDR2 is SQIVND (reference sequence). The CDR3 reads CASSIHDRGEQFF. The CDR3 DNA sequence: TGTGCCAGTAGTATACATGACAGAGGTGAGCAGTTCTTC.

The sample holds many counts of this clonotype. V and J are TRBV28 and TRBJ1-1, with TRBD1 as a possible D gene (5 bases). V lost 7 bases and J lost 7, with 22 bases in between. The CDR3 is 15 amino acids. The germline V gene has CDR1 MDHEN and CDR2 SYDVKM. The CDR3 bases are TGTGCCAGCACCGCAGGCTCCGGGGGTGCGTTTGAAGCTTTCTTT. Translating it yields CASTAGSGGAFEAFF.